This T cell receptor beta chain was captured by sequencing in a study of blood T cell repertoires in COVID-19. As for the study in general: Acute-phase and convalescent COVID-19 samples originated in the United States, Italy and Spain. From T cells, B-cell-depleted T cells, or PBMCs came the material, which was cDNA or gDNA.

Original analysis: Reference gene primer amplification gave nucleated cell count estimates. The assay was immunoSEQ multiplex PCR, and TCRdb's table has in-frame clones only and misses some. The V and J calls and clone size are taken from that table; D and trimming were inferred from the DNA. The repertoire holds roughly 130,000 clones, with more than 70% as singletons. Sequencing was carried out using peripheral blood. This receptor was identified in a woman aged 60-75 years with acute or convalescent COVID-19.

CDR3 loop: CASLSAYRSQPQHF. The CDR3 nucleotides are TGTGCCAGCCTATCTGCATACAGGTCTCAGCCCCAGCATTTT. V usage is TRBV28 and J usage is TRBJ1-5; a weak D match, TRBD1 (5 bases). With 8 bases removed from V and 6 bases from J, the gap between germline ends came to 17 bases. The V gene's germline CDR1 is MDHEN and CDR2 SYDVKM. The CDR3 sequence is 14 residues long.